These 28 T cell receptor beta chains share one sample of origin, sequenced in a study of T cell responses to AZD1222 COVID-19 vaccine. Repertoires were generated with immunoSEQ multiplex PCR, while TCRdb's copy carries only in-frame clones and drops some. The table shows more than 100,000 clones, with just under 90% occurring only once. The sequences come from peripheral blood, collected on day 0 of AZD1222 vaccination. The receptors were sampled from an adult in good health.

CDR3 bases: TGTGCCAGTAGTATGACCATCGACAGGGGCTCTGGAAACACCATATATTTT. It is translated as CASSMTIDRGSGNTIYF. The chain carries TRBV19 and TRBJ1-3, with TRBD1 identical over 8 bases. Germline assignment: CDR1 LNHDA and CDR2 SQIVND (reference sequence). The CDR3 covers 17 residues. J gave up 0 bases and V 3 bases, and 7 bases lay outside the gene matches.

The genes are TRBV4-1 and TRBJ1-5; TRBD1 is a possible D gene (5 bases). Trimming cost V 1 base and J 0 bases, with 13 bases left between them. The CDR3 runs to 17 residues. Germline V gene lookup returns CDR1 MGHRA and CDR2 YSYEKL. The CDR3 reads CASSQAASGVSNQPQHF. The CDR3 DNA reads TGCGCCAGCAGCCAAGCGGCGTCGGGGGTTAGCAATCAGCCCCAGCATTTT.

The CDR3 DNA reads as TGTGCCTGGAATAAATTCAAGCCGGATACGCAGTATTTT. Translating it yields CAWNKFKPDTQYF. This rearrangement joins TRBV30 to TRBJ2-3; no reliable D call. The CDR3 is 13 amino acids. Germline assignment: CDR1 GTSNPN and CDR2 SVGIG (reference sequence). V was shortened by 4 bases and J by 6 bases, with 14 bases between the two germline ends. The whole variable domain, remainder taken from reference TRBV30 and TRBJ2-3, is SQTIHQWPATLVQPVGSPLSLECTVEGTSNPNLYWYRQAAGRGLQLLFYSVGIGQISSEVPQNLSASRPQDRQFILSSKKLLLSDSGFYLCAWNKFKPDTQYFGPGTRLTVL.

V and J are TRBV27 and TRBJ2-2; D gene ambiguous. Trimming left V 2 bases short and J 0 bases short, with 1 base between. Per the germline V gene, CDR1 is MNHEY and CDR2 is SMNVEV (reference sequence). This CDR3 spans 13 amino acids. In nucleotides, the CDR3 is TGTGCCAGCAGTTTAACGAACACCGGGGAGCTGTTTTTT. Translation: CASSLTNTGELFF.

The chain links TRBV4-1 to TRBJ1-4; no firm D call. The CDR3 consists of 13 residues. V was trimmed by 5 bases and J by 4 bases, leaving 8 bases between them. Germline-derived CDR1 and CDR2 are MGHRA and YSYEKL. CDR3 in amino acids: CASSLTGNEKLFF. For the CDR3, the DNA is TGCGCCAGCAGCTTGACGGGTAATGAAAAACTGTTTTTT.

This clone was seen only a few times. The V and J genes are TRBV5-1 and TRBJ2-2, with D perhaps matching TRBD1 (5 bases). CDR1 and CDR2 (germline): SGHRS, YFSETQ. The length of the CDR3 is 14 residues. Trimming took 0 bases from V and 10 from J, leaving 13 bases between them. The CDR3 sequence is CASSLDGRVEELFF. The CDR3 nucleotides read TGCGCCAGCAGCTTGGATGGCAGGGTGGAGGAGCTGTTTTTT.

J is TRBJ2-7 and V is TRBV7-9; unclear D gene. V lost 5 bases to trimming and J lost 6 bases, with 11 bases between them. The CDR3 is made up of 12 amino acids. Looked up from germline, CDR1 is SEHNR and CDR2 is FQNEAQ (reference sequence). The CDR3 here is CASSVTESEQYF. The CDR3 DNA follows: TGTGCCAGCAGCGTTACAGAAAGCGAGCAGTACTTC.

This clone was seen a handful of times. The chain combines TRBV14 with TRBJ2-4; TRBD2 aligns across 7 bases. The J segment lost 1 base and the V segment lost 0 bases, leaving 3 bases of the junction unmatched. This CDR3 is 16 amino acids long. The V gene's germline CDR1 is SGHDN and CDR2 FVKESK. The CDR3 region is CASSQEVGGAKNIQYF. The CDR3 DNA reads TGTGCCAGCAGCCAAGAGGTGGGGGGGGCCAAAAACATTCAGTACTTC.

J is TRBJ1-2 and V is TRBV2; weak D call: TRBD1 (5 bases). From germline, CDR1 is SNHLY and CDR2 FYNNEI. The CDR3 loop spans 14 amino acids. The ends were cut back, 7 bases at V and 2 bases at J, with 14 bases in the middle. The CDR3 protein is CASKLGDANYGYTF. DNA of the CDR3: TGTGCCAGCAAGTTAGGGGACGCAAACTATGGCTACACCTTC.

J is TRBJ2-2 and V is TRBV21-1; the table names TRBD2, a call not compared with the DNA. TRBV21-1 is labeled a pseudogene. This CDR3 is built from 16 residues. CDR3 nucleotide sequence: TGTGCCAGCAGCAAAACTCCTAGCGCGAACACCGGGGAGCTGTTTTTT. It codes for CASSKTPSANTGELFF.

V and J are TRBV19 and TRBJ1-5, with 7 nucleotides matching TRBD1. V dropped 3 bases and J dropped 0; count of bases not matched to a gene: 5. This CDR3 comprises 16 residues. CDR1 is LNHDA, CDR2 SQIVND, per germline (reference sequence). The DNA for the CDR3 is TGTGCCAGTAGTATTCGGACAGGTCCTAGCAATCAGCCCCAGCATTTT. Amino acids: CASSIRTGPSNQPQHF.

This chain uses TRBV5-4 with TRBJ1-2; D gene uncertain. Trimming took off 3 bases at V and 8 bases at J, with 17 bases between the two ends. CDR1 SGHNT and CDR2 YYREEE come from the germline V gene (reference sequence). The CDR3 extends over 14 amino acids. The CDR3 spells CASSSAGEAAGYTF. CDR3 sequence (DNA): TGTGCCAGCAGCTCGGCCGGGGAGGCAGCGGGCTACACCTTC. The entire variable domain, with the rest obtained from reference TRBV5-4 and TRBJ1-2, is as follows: ETGVTQSPTHLIKTRGQQVTLRCSSQSGHNTVSWYQQALGQGPQFIFQYYREEENGRGNFPPRFSGLQFPNYSSELNVNALELDDSALYLCASSSAGEAAGYTFGSGTRLTVV.

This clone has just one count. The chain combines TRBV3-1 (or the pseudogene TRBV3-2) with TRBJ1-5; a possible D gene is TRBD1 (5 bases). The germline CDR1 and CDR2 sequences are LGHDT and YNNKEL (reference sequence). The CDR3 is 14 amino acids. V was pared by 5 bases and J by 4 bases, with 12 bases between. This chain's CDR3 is CASSGAFGNQPQHF. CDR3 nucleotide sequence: TGTGCCAGCAGCGGGGCGTTCGGGAATCAGCCCCAGCATTTT.

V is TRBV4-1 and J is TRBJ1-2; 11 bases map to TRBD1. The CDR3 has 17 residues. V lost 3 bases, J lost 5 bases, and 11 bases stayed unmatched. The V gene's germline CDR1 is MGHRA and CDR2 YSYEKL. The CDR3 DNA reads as TGCGCCAGCAGCCAGGTTTCTCCGGGACAGGGGGGGTATGGCTACACCTTC. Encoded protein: CASSQVSPGQGGYGYTF.

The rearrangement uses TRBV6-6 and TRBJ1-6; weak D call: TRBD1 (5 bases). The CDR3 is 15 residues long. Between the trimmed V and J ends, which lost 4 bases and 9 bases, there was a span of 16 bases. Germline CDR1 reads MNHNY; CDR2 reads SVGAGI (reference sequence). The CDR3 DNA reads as TGTGCCAGCAGTTTCGAACATGGGGGAAGTTCACCCCTCCACTTT. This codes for CASSFEHGGSSPLHF.

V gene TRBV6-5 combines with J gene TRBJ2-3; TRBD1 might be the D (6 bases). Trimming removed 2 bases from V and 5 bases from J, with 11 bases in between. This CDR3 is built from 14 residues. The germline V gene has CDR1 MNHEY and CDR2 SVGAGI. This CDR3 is CASSYLGAGDTQYF. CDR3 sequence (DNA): TGTGCCAGCAGTTACCTGGGGGCGGGAGATACGCAGTATTTT.

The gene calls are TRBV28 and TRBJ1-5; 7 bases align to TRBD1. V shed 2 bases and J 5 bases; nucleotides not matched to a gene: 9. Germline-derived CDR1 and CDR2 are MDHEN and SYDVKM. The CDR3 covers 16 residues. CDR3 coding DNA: TGTGCCAGCAGTTTACCGCGTTCCACAGGGGATCAGCCCCAGCATTTT. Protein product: CASSLPRSTGDQPQHF.

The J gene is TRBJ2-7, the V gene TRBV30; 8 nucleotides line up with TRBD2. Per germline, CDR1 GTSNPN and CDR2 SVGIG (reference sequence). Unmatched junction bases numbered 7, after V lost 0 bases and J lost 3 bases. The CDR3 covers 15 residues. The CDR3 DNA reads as TGTGCCTGGAGTGTACGTAGCGGGATTCTCTACGAGCAGTACTTC. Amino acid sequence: CAWSVRSGILYEQYF.

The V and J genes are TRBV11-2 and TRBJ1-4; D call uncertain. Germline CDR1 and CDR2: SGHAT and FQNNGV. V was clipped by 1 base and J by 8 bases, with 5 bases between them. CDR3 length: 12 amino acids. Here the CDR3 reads CASSLVGEKLFF. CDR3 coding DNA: TGTGCCAGCAGCTTAGTTGGAGAAAAACTGTTTTTT.

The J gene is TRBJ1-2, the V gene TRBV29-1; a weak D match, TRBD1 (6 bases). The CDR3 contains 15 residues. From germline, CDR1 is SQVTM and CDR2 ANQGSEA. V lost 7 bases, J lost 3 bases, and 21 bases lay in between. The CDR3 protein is CSAAGRGGQDYGYTF. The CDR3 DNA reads TGCAGCGCCGCGGGAAGGGGGGGCCAGGACTATGGCTACACCTTC. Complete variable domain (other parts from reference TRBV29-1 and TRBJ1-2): SAVISQKPSRDICQRGTSLTIQCQVDSQVTMMFWYRQQPGQSLTLIATANQGSEATYESGFVIDKFPISRPNLTFSTLTVSNMSPEDSSIYLCSAAGRGGQDYGYTFGSGTRLTVV.

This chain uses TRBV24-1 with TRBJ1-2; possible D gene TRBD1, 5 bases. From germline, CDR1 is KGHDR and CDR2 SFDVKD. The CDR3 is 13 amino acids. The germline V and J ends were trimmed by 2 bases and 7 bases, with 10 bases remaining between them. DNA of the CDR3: TGTGCCACCAGTGATTGGGGGAGTGGTGGCTACACCTTC. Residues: CATSDWGSGGYTF.

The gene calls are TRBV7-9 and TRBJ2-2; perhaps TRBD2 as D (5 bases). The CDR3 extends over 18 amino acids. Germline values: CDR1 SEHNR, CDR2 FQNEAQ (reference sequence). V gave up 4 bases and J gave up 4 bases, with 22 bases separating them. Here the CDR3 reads CASSSGPGWVYLTGELFF. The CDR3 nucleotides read TGTGCCAGCAGCTCAGGTCCGGGGTGGGTCTACCTCACCGGGGAGCTGTTTTTT.

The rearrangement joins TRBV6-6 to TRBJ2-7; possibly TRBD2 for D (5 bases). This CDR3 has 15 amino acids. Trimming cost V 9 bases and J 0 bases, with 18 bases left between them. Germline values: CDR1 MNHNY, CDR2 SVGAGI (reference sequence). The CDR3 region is CASFGRARSSYEQYF. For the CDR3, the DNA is TGTGCCAGTTTTGGGCGGGCTAGAAGCTCCTACGAGCAGTACTTC.

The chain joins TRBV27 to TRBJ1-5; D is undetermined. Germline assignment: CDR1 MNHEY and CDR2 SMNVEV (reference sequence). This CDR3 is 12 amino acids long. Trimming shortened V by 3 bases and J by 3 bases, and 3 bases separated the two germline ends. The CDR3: CASSFLNQPQHF. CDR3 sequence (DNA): TGTGCCAGCAGTTTTCTCAATCAGCCCCAGCATTTT.

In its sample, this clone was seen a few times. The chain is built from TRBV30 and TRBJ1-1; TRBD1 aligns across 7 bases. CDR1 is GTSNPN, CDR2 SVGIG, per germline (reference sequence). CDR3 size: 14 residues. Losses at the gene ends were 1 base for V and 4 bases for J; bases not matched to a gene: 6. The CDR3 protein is CAWSGGQLSTEAFF. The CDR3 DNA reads TGTGCCTGGAGTGGGGGACAGTTGAGCACTGAAGCTTTCTTT.

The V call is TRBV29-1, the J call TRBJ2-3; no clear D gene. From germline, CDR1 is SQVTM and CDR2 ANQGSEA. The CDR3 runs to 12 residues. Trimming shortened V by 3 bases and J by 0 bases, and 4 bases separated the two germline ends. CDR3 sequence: CSVDASTDTQYF. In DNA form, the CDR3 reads TGCAGCGTTGACGCTAGCACAGATACGCAGTATTTT.

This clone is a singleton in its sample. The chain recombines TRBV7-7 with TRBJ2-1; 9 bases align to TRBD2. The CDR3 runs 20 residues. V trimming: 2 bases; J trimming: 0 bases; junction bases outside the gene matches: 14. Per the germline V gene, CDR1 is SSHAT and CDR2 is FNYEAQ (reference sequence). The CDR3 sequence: CASSLILPSGTGGSYNEQFF. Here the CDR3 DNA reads TGTGCCAGCAGCTTAATTCTTCCTAGCGGGACTGGAGGCTCCTACAATGAGCAGTTCTTC.

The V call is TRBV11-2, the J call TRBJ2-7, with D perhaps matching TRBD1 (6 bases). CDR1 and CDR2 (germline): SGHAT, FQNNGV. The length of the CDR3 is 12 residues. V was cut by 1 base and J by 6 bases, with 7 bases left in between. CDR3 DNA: TGTGCCAGCAGCTTAGCAGGGGCCGAGCAGTACTTC. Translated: CASSLAGAEQYF.